The rows below give T cell receptor beta chains drawn from one sample of a study of shared clonotypes between healthy human individuals. The data were produced by immunoSEQ multiplex PCR, yet TCRdb's version contains in-frame clones alone and is incomplete. The top ten hold about 0.057% of the sample, which has under 650,000 clones, 90% to 97% seen once. Input material: naive CD4+ T cells sorted from blood. These receptors were collected from a young woman in good health. CDR3s include the opening cysteine and the closing phenylalanine or tryptophan. Each record gives: V gene, CDR3 protein.

TRBV19	CASSPLGGDYEQYF
TRBV5-1	CASSLSSGGYNEQFF
TRBV7-2	CASSPSGIYGYTF
TRBV10-3	CAIRPDVGEKLFF
TRBV6-5	CASRTPTGVSEAFF
TRBV28	CASSPNRDRGQPQHF
TRBV25-1	CASSDPPSGQFF
TRBV28	CASSFFRTGVLLREQYF
TRBV4-1	CASSQEVGNTEAFF
TRBV25-1	CASSDHLRNTEAFF
TRBV5-8	CASSLGELGGNQPQHF
TRBV2	CASSVLGSSYNSPLHF
TRBV2	CASSTPPGDYEQYF
TRBV5-4	CASSLTQQGSYGYTF
TRBV9	CASSVRLGGKGGGEQFF
TRBV27	CASSIRGGPNQPQHF
TRBV2	CASRSRTNTGELFF
TRBV6-1	CASAPMGQGYQPQHF
TRBV4-1	CASSQGGFKADTQYF
TRBV7-2	CASRLRNSPLHF
TRBV10-3	CAISYTSGSDTQYF
TRBV19	CASSIQGDQPQHF
TRBV28	CASSLGGAGRNTIYF
TRBV27	CASSLGTGLYNSPLHF
TRBV30	CAWSVGVSGKVYNEQFF
TRBV5-1	CASSETGTRNTIYF
TRBV4-1	CASSQDRGTGLAGDSYEQYF
TRBV7-9	CASSELAEAFF
TRBV19	CASSRTGTSGYETQYF
TRBV27	CASSLSGAARYYGYTF
TRBV2	CASSVIAGGSTGELFF
TRBV27	CASSFRIPGRGEDEQYF
TRBV4-1	CASSRPPGPQHF
TRBV28	CASSLENRGNQPQHF
TRBV4-1	CASSPPGGADTEAFF
TRBV7-6	CASSLGHFQETQYF
TRBV28	CASSSPRIENYEQYF
TRBV19	CASSIDFLAREQYF
TRBV10-3	CAISVEQETQYF
TRBV1	CTSSPRLAGDYNEQFF
TRBV6-6	CASKGAALSSYEQYF
TRBV29-1	CSVFQETQYF
TRBV27	CASSTIRAPSTDTQYF
TRBV18	CASSPKPANTGELFF
TRBV4-1	CASSQPRTGLGTEAFF
TRBV5-1	CASSLRKVREKGTDTQYF
TRBV4-1	CASSQNIDRTSYEQYF
TRBV5-4	CASSTYLGQGTYEQYF
TRBV5-4	CASSPRRGEAFF
TRBV6-5	CASSLAGSSYEQYF
TRBV7-2	CASSLAGRVAKNIQYF
TRBV30	CAWSPRTGVGYTF
TRBV10-3	CAISGSDTQYF
TRBV7-2	CASSLGLAGTDTQYF